Following are 9 T cell receptor beta chains from one sample sequenced in a study of OX40 agonist ivuxolimab in advanced cancers. This table comes from immunoSEQ multiplex PCR, and its TCRdb copy is limited to in-frame clones, with some not included. The profile covers about 80,000 clones, with 70% to 90% appearing a single time and more than 20% taken by the ten largest. The sample in question was CD4+ or CD8+ T cells sorted from blood, obtained in a trial of the OX40 agonist ivuxolimab. All receptors come from an adult with an advanced solid tumor such as melanoma, head and neck, liver or kidney cancer.

This clone was detected once. The J gene is TRBJ2-7, the V gene TRBV9; 9 bases are shared with TRBD2. The length of the CDR3 is 13 residues. The germline V gene has CDR1 SGDLS and CDR2 YYNGEE. V gave up 0 bases and J gave up 11 bases; unmatched junction bases: 6. The CDR3 DNA reads TGTGCCAGCAGCGTAGGGCGGGAGGGCCTGGAGTACTTC. This encodes CASSVGREGLEYF.

There are a few counts of this clone. The chain carries TRBV5-1 and TRBJ2-1, with D unclear. The CDR3 has 14 residues. V lost 0 bases and J 3 bases, leaving 7 bases between the germline ends. Germline values: CDR1 SGHRS, CDR2 YFSETQ. The CDR3 protein is CASSLGSDYNEQFF. The CDR3 nucleotides read TGCGCCAGCAGCTTGGGGAGCGACTACAATGAGCAGTTCTTC.

In this sample, this clone turned up once. The V gene is TRBV27, the J gene TRBJ2-7, with TRBD2 matching 8 bases. Trimming removed 5 bases from V and 4 bases from J; junction bases left unmatched: 4. This CDR3 region has 13 residues. Germline V gene lookup returns CDR1 MNHEY and CDR2 SMNVEV (reference sequence). CDR3 DNA: TGTGCCAGCAGTCCGACTAGCGAGTACGAGCAGTACTTC. Its protein is CASSPTSEYEQYF.

V is TRBV6-1 and J is TRBJ1-1, with no clear D. This CDR3 region has 13 residues. V was pared by 7 bases and J by 8 bases, with 17 bases between. Germline lookup yields CDR1 MNHNS and CDR2 SASEGT. DNA for the CDR3: TGTGCCAGCATCCAAGGGTCCCTGAGGGAAGCTTTCTTT. Protein sequence: CASIQGSLREAFF.

V gene TRBV5-1 combines with J gene TRBJ1-2; TRBD1 agrees at 9 bases. The CDR3 is made up of 15 amino acids. The V gene's germline CDR1 is SGHRS and CDR2 YFSETQ. The junction had 4 bases not matched to a gene; V was cut back by 0 bases and J by 4 bases. CDR3 amino acids: CASSLGQGVAYGYTF. The CDR3 DNA is TGCGCCAGCAGCTTGGGACAGGGGGTCGCCTATGGCTACACCTTC. The full variable domain, in which reference TRBV5-1 and TRBJ1-2 provide the parts outside the CDR3, is KAGVTQTPRYLIKTRGQQVTLSCSPISGHRSVSWYQQTPGQGLQFLFEYFSETQRNKGNFPGRFSGRQFSNSRSEMNVSTLELGDSALYLCASSLGQGVAYGYTFGSGTRLTVV.

The chain combines TRBV19 with TRBJ1-5, with 12 positions matching TRBD1. In germline, CDR1 is LNHDA, CDR2 SQIVND (reference sequence). The length of the CDR3 is 16 residues. J lost 6 bases, V lost 4 bases, and 7 bases had no gene match. CDR3 loop: CASSTPGQGASQPQHF. The CDR3 DNA is TGTGCCAGTAGTACTCCGGGACAGGGGGCGAGTCAGCCCCAGCATTTT.

The chain employs TRBV4-3 and TRBJ1-2, with 10 bases matching TRBD1. The CDR3 is 15 amino acids. The ends lost 4 bases at V and 4 bases at J; junction bases unmatched: 6. The germline gives CDR1 LGHNA, CDR2 YSLEER. CDR3 loop: CASSRERQGAYGYTF. The CDR3 nucleotides read TGCGCCAGCAGCCGGGAAAGACAGGGGGCCTATGGCTACACCTTC.

For this clone: Other nucleotide sequences from this sample produce the same CDR3. The rearrangement links TRBV4-1 to TRBJ2-1, with 7 bases that match TRBD1. The CDR3 length is 15 residues. Germline V gene lookup returns CDR1 MGHRA and CDR2 YSYEKL. V lost 5 bases, J lost 2 bases, and 6 bases stayed unmatched. The CDR3 here is CASSKPGQPYNEQFF. The CDR3 nucleotides read TGCGCCAGCAGCAAACCGGGACAGCCCTACAATGAGCAGTTCTTC.

This chain connects TRBV29-1 to TRBJ2-2; D is possibly TRBD1 or TRBD2 (5 bases each). The ends were cut back, 4 bases at V and 5 bases at J, with 11 bases in the middle. The CDR3 is 13 residues long. Germline CDR1 SQVTM, CDR2 ANQGSEA. The CDR3 coding sequence is TGCAGCGTTGGAAGGGGCGGGACCGGGGAGCTGTTTTTT. It translates to CSVGRGGTGELFF.